This entry lists 20 T cell receptor beta chains sequenced from one sample in a study of shared clonotypes between healthy human individuals (dated by TCRdb to 2019 to 2021). CD8 naive samples were obtained by positive selection for CCR7 among CD45RO-negative cells, yielding a CD45RA+CCR7+ population from which TemRA cells were excluded. Library generation was performed with the immunoSEQ multiplex PCR assay. The table was pulled from immuneACCESS by TCRdb, which kept in-frame rearrangements only. Such tables lose some clones; where checked, under half of the loss comes from unresolved V genes, and the rest has no known cause. This sample lists under 2,000,000 clones; over 85% were detected once. Roughly 1.2% of the sample is held by the ten biggest clonotypes. The sequenced material came from naive CD8+ T cells sorted from blood. The label giving this sample's cell subset or site can be read as: CD45RA+CCR7+. These receptors all come from a man aged 18 to 30 in good health.

Remarks on this clone: The same CDR3 arises from other DNA sequences in this sample as well. The V and J genes are TRBV6-5 and TRBJ1-3, with D uncertain. In germline, CDR1 is MNHEY, CDR2 SVGAGI. The germline V and J ends were trimmed by 0 bases and 2 bases, with 8 bases remaining between them. This CDR3 spans 15 amino acids. CDR3 region: CASSYSTDPGNTIYF. Here the CDR3 DNA reads TGTGCCAGCAGTTACTCCACAGACCCTGGAAACACCATATATTTT.

This chain uses TRBV6-1 with TRBJ1-1, with D perhaps TRBD1 (5 bases). The V gene lost 0 bases and the J gene lost 4 bases, with 9 bases spanning the gap. This CDR3 is 14 amino acids long. Germline V gene sequence: CDR1 MNHNS, CDR2 SASEGT. The chain's CDR3 is CASSEAAGFTEAFF. CDR3 coding DNA: TGTGCCAGCAGTGAAGCGGCAGGGTTCACTGAAGCTTTCTTT.

J is TRBJ2-7 and V is TRBV7-9; 8 bases are a match to TRBD1. Germline lookup yields CDR1 SEHNR and CDR2 FQNEAQ (reference sequence). This CDR3 spans 14 amino acids. The V segment lost 2 bases and the J segment 3 bases; nucleotides outside the gene matches: 3. CDR3 DNA: TGTGCCAGCAGCTTAATAGGACAGGGCTACGAGCAGTACTTC. Encoded protein: CASSLIGQGYEQYF. Filled out from reference TRBV7-9 and TRBJ2-7, the complete variable domain reads DTGVSQNPRHKITKRGQNVTFRCDPISEHNRLYWYRQTLGQGPEFLTYFQNEAQLEKSRLLSDRFSAERPKGSFSTLEIQRTEQGDSAMYLCASSLIGQGYEQYFGPGTRLTVT.

In the case of this clone: In the same sample, other DNA sequences code for this CDR3. The V gene is TRBV25-1, the J gene TRBJ2-3; D remains unclear. Trimming took off 3 bases at V and 6 bases at J, with 4 bases between the two ends. The CDR3 covers 11 residues. Germline V gene lookup returns CDR1 MGHDK and CDR2 SYGVNS. For the CDR3, the DNA is TGTGCCAGCAGTGAGGCCGATACGCAGTATTTT. Encoded protein: CASSEADTQYF.

This chain uses TRBV7-9 with TRBJ2-1; D is perhaps TRBD2 (5 bases). V dropped 8 bases and J dropped 0 bases, with 8 bases sitting between them. The CDR3 totals 13 residues. The germline V gene has CDR1 SEHNR and CDR2 FQNEAQ (reference sequence). The CDR3 DNA follows: TGTGCCAGCGGAGCGGTCTCCTACAATGAGCAGTTCTTC. Residues: CASGAVSYNEQFF.

This clone was seen only once. This chain links TRBV2 with TRBJ2-1; D might be TRBD1 or TRBD2, each matching 5 bases. Trimming shortened V by 5 bases and J by 8 bases, and 13 bases separated the two germline ends. The CDR3 contains 13 residues. The V gene's germline CDR1 is SNHLY and CDR2 FYNNEI. CDR3 bases: TGTGCCAGCAGTCGTGGGGGACCGGATGAGCAGTTCTTC. Encoded protein: CASSRGGPDEQFF.

Concerning this clone: Other DNA sequences of this sample code for an identical CDR3. This rearrangement joins TRBV19 to TRBJ2-7, with D perhaps matching TRBD1 (6 bases). CDR1 and CDR2 from the germline V gene are LNHDA and SQIVND (reference sequence). V lost 5 bases to trimming and J lost 0 bases, with 8 bases between them. The CDR3 is 13 residues long. The CDR3 nucleotides read TGTGCCAGTAGTCTACAGGGCTCCTACGAGCAGTACTTC. Its protein is CASSLQGSYEQYF.

This chain uses TRBV4-3 with TRBJ2-5, with D possibly matching TRBD2 (6 bases). The J call may be in error: the DNA end matches TRBJ2-7 better. CDR3 length equals 13 residues. The germline V gene has CDR1 LGHNA and CDR2 YSLEER. CDR3 DNA: TGCGCCAGCAGCCCGGGGACTTTTTACGAGCAGTACTTC. This encodes CASSPGTFYEQYF.

As to this clone: Compared with germline, one end of the junction differs, possibly owing to a read error. The chain joins TRBV6-5 to TRBJ2-7, with D possibly being TRBD1 (5 bases). The CDR3 consists of 13 residues. Germline V gene sequence: CDR1 MNHEY, CDR2 SVGAGI. CDR3 sequence: CASSNSGFNEQYF. The CDR3 bases are TGTGCCAGCAGTAACTCAGGGTTTAACGAGCAGTACTTC.

The rearrangement uses TRBV7-9 and TRBJ2-7, with TRBD1 identical over 12 bases. The CDR3 extends over 15 amino acids. Per the germline V gene, CDR1 is SEHNR and CDR2 is FQNEAQ (reference sequence). Losses at the gene ends were 4 bases for V and 3 bases for J; bases not matched to a gene: 4. CDR3 sequence: CASSYRDRGLYEQYF. The CDR3 DNA reads as TGTGCCAGCAGCTACCGGGACAGGGGGCTCTACGAGCAGTACTTC.

The chain uses TRBV6-5 and TRBJ1-4, with 7 bases that match TRBD1. The CDR3 length is 15 residues. V dropped 0 bases and J dropped 8; count of bases not matched to a gene: 6. CDR1 is MNHEY and CDR2 is SVGAGI in the germline V gene. CDR3 coding DNA: TGTGCCAGCAGTTACTCTCCGACAGGGACCGAAAAACTGTTTTTT. This gives the protein CASSYSPTGTEKLFF.

This rearrangement joins TRBV5-4 to TRBJ1-4; D perhaps matches TRBD1 (5 bases). This CDR3 spans 15 amino acids. The germline V gene has CDR1 SGHNT and CDR2 YYREEE (reference sequence). Trimming left V 1 base short and J 10 bases short, with 17 bases between. The DNA for the CDR3 is TGTGCCAGCAGCTTGAAGGACGATCTGGGGGGAAAACTGTTTTTT. It codes for CASSLKDDLGGKLFF.

The genes are TRBV14 and TRBJ2-7; possible D gene TRBD1, 5 bases. The germline V and J ends were trimmed by 3 bases and 12 bases, with 15 bases remaining between them. Germline V lookup: CDR1 SGHDN, CDR2 FVKESK. This CDR3 has 12 amino acids. The CDR3 sequence is CASSQGRTRPYF. The CDR3, as DNA: TGTGCCAGCAGCCAGGGTCGGACACGTCCGTACTTC.

The chain employs TRBV4-3 and TRBJ2-4, with D perhaps matching TRBD1 (6 bases). The ends were cut back, 4 bases at V and 4 bases at J, with 14 bases in the middle. Germline V gene data show CDR1 as LGHNA and CDR2 as YSLEER. CDR3 length: 15 amino acids. The CDR3 sequence is CASSPNQGIKNIQYF. The CDR3 DNA reads as TGCGCCAGCAGCCCAAACCAGGGGATTAAAAACATTCAGTACTTC.

The genes are TRBV27 and TRBJ2-3, with D perhaps TRBD2 (6 bases). Trimming stripped 10 bases from V and 5 bases from J, with 22 bases between. This CDR3 spans 15 amino acids. Germline V gene sequence: CDR1 MNHEY, CDR2 SMNVEV (reference sequence). The CDR3 DNA reads TGTGCCATCCCCCTCAAAGGGAGGACGGGAGATACGCAGTATTTT. Translation: CAIPLKGRTGDTQYF.

The chain links TRBV13 to TRBJ1-2, with a possible D match to TRBD1 (6 bases). The length of the CDR3 is 15 residues. Looked up from germline, CDR1 is PRHDT and CDR2 is FYEKMQ (reference sequence). Trimming pared 4 bases from V and 10 bases from J, leaving 22 bases between. The CDR3 nucleotides read TGTGCCAGCAGCTCAACGGGACAATATGCCTGGGACTACACCTTC. Protein sequence: CASSSTGQYAWDYTF.

J is TRBJ2-1 and V is TRBV7-6; 10 bases fit TRBD2. CDR1 is SGHVS and CDR2 is FNYEAQ in the germline V gene. This CDR3 contains 17 residues. J was trimmed by 3 bases and V by 3 bases; bases with no gene match: 8. CDR3 nucleotides: TGTGCCAGCAGCTTGTTCGGGACTAGCGTAAACTACAATGAGCAGTTCTTC. The encoded protein is CASSLFGTSVNYNEQFF.

This rearrangement joins TRBV6-1 to TRBJ2-7, with 9 bases that match TRBD1. The V and J ends lost 2 bases and 3 bases, in that order; junction bases with no gene match: 8. Looked up from germline, CDR1 is MNHNS and CDR2 is SASEGT. This CDR3 has 16 amino acids. This chain's CDR3 is CASSESGTGLIYEQYF. CDR3 DNA: TGTGCCAGCAGTGAATCCGGGACAGGGCTAATCTACGAGCAGTACTTC.

The chain has TRBV5-1 and TRBJ2-2, with TRBD1 matching 11 bases. CDR1 SGHRS and CDR2 YFSETQ come from the germline V gene. The CDR3 is 17 residues long. The V and J ends lost 3 bases and 6 bases, in that order; junction bases with no gene match: 10. CDR3 sequence: CASSWTGGADTAGELFF. The CDR3 bases are TGCGCCAGCAGCTGGACAGGGGGCGCGGATACTGCCGGGGAGCTGTTTTTT.

The V gene is TRBV7-8, the J gene TRBJ2-7, with 11 bases identical to TRBD2. Germline V gene sequence: CDR1 SGHVS, CDR2 FQNEAQ. There are 16 residues in the CDR3. The J segment lost 0 bases and the V segment lost 3 bases, leaving 4 bases of the junction unmatched. The CDR3 sequence: CASSFRTSGRSYEQYF. The CDR3 nucleotides read TGTGCCAGCAGCTTCAGGACTAGCGGGCGCTCCTACGAGCAGTACTTC.